What follows are 13 T cell receptor beta chains derived from one specimen sequenced in a study of T cell responses to AZD1222 COVID-19 vaccine. Produced via immunoSEQ multiplex PCR; TCRdb's table is partial and in-frame only. The sample yields roughly 80,000 clones, approximately 88% seen once. This specimen was peripheral blood, taken on day 0 of MenACWY control vaccination. These receptors all come from an adult in good health.

This chain joins TRBV4-2 and TRBJ1-2, with unresolved D. V lost 1 base and J lost 6, with 15 bases in between. Germline V gene lookup returns CDR1 LGHNA and CDR2 YNFKEQ. CDR3 length: 15 amino acids. This CDR3 is CASSQAQLGGDGYTF. The CDR3, as DNA: TGTGCCAGCAGCCAAGCCCAGTTGGGTGGCGATGGCTACACCTTC.

The chain has TRBV19 and TRBJ2-7; D is unresolved. Germline CDR1 LNHDA, CDR2 SQIVND (reference sequence). This CDR3 is 14 amino acids long. Trimming removed 3 bases at V and 5 bases at J, with 14 bases between. This chain's CDR3 is CASSIRFTRDEQYF. Here the CDR3 DNA reads TGTGCCAGTAGTATCCGGTTTACACGGGACGAGCAGTACTTC.

The chain uses TRBV24-1 and TRBJ2-3; 7 bases map to TRBD2. CDR3 length equals 14 residues. V lost 7 bases to trimming and J lost 1 base; unmatched junction nucleotides: 4. CDR1 is KGHDR and CDR2 is SFDVKD in the germline V gene. The CDR3 reads CATSFREGTDTQYF. In DNA, the CDR3 is TGTGCCACCAGCTTCCGGGAGGGCACAGATACGCAGTATTTT.

V usage is TRBV7-2 and J usage is TRBJ1-2, with 9 bases aligning to TRBD1. Trimming cost V 6 bases and J 3 bases; bases outside gene matches: 5. The CDR3 is 14 residues long. Germline values: CDR1 SGHTA, CDR2 FQGNSA. CDR3 protein: CASSPGQGHYGYTF. The CDR3 bases are TGTGCCAGCAGTCCGGGACAGGGACACTATGGCTACACCTTC.

This chain connects TRBV7-9 to TRBJ2-1; 7 bases map to TRBD2. Unmatched junction bases numbered 7, after V lost 1 base and J lost 7 bases. Per the germline V gene, CDR1 is SEHNR and CDR2 is FQNEAQ (reference sequence). This CDR3 region has 15 residues. CDR3 coding DNA: TGTGCCAGCAGCTTAGTCGGGAGGCCTAATAATGAGCAGTTCTTC. Its translation is CASSLVGRPNNEQFF.

CDR3 loop: CASSRTAMNTEAFF. The CDR3 DNA sequence: TGCGCCAGCAGTAGGACAGCTATGAACACTGAAGCTTTCTTT. The V and J genes are TRBV10-2 and TRBJ1-1; D possibly corresponds to TRBD1 (6 bases). Germline V gene data show CDR1 as WSHSY and CDR2 as SAAADI. The CDR3 is made up of 14 amino acids. V lost 5 bases and J 0 bases, leaving 10 bases between the germline ends.

The chain combines TRBV28 with TRBJ1-2, with 8 positions matching TRBD1. Germline V CDR1 and CDR2: MDHEN, SYDVKM. The trim removed 6 bases at V and 6 bases at J, leaving 9 bases unmatched. The CDR3 spans 14 residues. The CDR3 bases are TGTGCCAGCAGCTCGGGACAGGTAATGGATGGCTACACCTTC. Protein: CASSSGQVMDGYTF.

This clone was seen a handful of times. This chain uses TRBV7-3 with TRBJ2-7; a possible D gene is TRBD1 (6 bases). The germline CDR1 and CDR2 sequences are SGHTA and FQGTGA. Trimming removed 5 bases from V and 1 base from J, with 12 bases in between. The CDR3 is made up of 14 amino acids. CDR3 nucleotides: TGTGCCAGCAGCCCTTCAGGGGTTTCCTACGAGCAGTACTTC. Translating it yields CASSPSGVSYEQYF.

V usage is TRBV7-9 and J usage is TRBJ2-3, with D uncertain. V gave up 5 bases and J gave up 2 bases, with 5 bases separating them. Germline assignment: CDR1 SEHNR and CDR2 FQNEAQ (reference sequence). This CDR3 region has 12 residues. CDR3 protein: CASSPYTDTQYF. CDR3 in DNA: TGTGCCAGCAGCCCCTACACAGATACGCAGTATTTT. Complete variable domain (other parts from reference TRBV7-9 and TRBJ2-3): DTGVSQNPRHKITKRGQNVTFRCDPISEHNRLYWYRQTLGQGPEFLTYFQNEAQLEKSRLLSDRFSAERPKGSFSTLEIQRTEQGDSAMYLCASSPYTDTQYFGPGTRLTVL.

This clone was recorded once. The chain carries TRBV29-1 and TRBJ2-7, with D possibly being TRBD2 (5 bases). V lost 4 bases and J lost 3, with 16 bases in between. The CDR3 runs 14 residues. From germline, CDR1 is SQVTM and CDR2 ANQGSEA. The CDR3 sequence: CSVAPVGELYEQYF. The CDR3 nucleotides read TGCAGCGTTGCCCCCGTCGGGGAACTCTACGAGCAGTACTTC.

The CDR3 protein is CATSGEGPGFYNEQFF. The CDR3 DNA is TGTGCCACCAGTGGGGAGGGTCCGGGATTCTACAATGAGCAGTTCTTC. V usage is TRBV24-1 and J usage is TRBJ2-1, with 7 bases matching TRBD2. V shed 5 bases and J 3 bases; nucleotides not matched to a gene: 9. Looked up from germline, CDR1 is KGHDR and CDR2 is SFDVKD. The CDR3 consists of 16 residues.

This chain joins TRBV20-1 and TRBJ1-6; D is unclear. V was shortened by 6 bases and J by 13 bases, with 7 bases between the two germline ends. Germline CDR1 DFQATT, CDR2 SNEGSKA (reference sequence). CDR3 length: 9 amino acids. The DNA of the CDR3 is TGCAGTGCCTCCAGGCCCCTCCACTTT. Its translation: CSASRPLHF.

The CDR3 here is CASSLHRRGIEQYF. DNA for the CDR3: TGTGCCAGCAGTTTACACAGGAGGGGGATCGAGCAGTACTTC. V is TRBV28 and J is TRBJ2-7; tentatively, D is TRBD1 or TRBD2 (6 bases each). CDR1 MDHEN and CDR2 SYDVKM come from the germline V gene. V was clipped by 2 bases and J by 6 bases, with 14 bases between them. This CDR3 is built from 14 residues.